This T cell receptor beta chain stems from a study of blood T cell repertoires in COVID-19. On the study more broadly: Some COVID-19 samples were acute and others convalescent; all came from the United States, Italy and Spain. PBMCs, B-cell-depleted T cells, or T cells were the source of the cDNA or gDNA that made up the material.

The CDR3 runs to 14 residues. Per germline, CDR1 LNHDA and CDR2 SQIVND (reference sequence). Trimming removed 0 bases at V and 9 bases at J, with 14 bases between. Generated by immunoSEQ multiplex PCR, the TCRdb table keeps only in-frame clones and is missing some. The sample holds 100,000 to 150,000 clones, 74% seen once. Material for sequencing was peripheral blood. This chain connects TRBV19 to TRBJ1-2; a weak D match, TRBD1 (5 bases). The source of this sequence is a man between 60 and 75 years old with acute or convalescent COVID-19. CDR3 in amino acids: CASSIEGALLSYTF. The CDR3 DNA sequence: TGTGCCAGTAGTATAGAAGGGGCATTGCTGAGCTACACCTTC.